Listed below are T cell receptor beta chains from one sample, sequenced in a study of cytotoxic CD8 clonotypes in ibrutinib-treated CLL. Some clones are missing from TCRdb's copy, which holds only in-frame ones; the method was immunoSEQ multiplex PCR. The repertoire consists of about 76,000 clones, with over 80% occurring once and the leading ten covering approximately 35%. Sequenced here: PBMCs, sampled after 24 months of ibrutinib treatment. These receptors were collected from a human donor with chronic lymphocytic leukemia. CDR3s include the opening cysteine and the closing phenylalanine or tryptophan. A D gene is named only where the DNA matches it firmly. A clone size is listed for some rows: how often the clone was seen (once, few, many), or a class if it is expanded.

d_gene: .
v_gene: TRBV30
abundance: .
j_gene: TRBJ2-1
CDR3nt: TGTGCCTGGAGTGTATTTTTGCGGGCAAGCTCCTACAATGAGCAGTTCTTC
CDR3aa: CAWSVFLRASSYNEQFF

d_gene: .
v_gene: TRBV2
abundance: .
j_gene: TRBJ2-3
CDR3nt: TGTGCCAGCAGTGGGGACAGCACAGATACGCAGTATTTT
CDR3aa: CASSGDSTDTQYF

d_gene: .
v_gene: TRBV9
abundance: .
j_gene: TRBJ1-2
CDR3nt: TGTGCCAGCAGCGTAGGGAGTTCGACGATGAGTGGCTACACCTTC
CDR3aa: CASSVGSSTMSGYTF

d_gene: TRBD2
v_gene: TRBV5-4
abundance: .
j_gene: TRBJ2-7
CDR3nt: TGTGCCAGCAGCTTGGGGGGAGGGCCCTACGAGCAGTACTTC
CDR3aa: CASSLGGGPYEQYF

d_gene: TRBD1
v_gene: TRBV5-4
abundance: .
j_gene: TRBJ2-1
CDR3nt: TGTGCCAGCAGCCCCGGGACAGGGGCTCCGAATGAGCAGTTCTTC
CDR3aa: CASSPGTGAPNEQFF

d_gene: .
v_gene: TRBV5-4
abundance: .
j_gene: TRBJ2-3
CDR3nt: TGTGCCAGCAGCCCTGAAGCAGATACGCAGTATTTT
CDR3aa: CASSPEADTQYF

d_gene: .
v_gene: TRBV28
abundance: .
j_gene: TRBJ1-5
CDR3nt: TGTGCCAGCAGCTCAGATAGCAATCAGCCCCAGCATTTT
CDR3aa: CASSSDSNQPQHF

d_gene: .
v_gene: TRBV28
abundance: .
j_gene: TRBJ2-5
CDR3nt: TGTGCCAGCAGTTTAGGCGAGGAATCACCCAACTTC
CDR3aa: CASSLGEESPNF

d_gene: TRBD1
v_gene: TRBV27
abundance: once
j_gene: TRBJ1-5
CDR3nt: TGTGCCAGCAGTTTGACAGGGACAAATCAGCCCCAGCATTTT
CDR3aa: CASSLTGTNQPQHF

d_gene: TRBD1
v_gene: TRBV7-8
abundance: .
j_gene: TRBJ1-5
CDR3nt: TGTGCCAGCAGCAATCAGGGGGATCAGCCCCAGCATTTT
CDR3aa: CASSNQGDQPQHF

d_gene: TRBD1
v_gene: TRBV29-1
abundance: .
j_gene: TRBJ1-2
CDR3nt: TGCAGCGTTGAATGGACAGGGGAGCTTGGCTACACCTTC
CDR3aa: CSVEWTGELGYTF

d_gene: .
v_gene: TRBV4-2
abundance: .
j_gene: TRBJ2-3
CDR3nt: TGTGCCAGCAGCCCACAGGACTGGAACACAGATACGCAGTATTTT
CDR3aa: CASSPQDWNTDTQYF

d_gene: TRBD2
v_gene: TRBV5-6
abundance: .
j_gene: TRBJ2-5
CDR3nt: TGTGCCAGCAGCAAGATTAGCGGGAGTGAGACCCAGTACTTC
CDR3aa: CASSKISGSETQYF

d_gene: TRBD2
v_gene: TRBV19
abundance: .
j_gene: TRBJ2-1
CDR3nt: TGTGCCAGTAGTATAGGTGGACTAGCGGATCACAATGAGCAGTTCTTC
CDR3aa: CASSIGGLADHNEQFF

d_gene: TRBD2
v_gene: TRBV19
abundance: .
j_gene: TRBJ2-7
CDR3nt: TGTGCCAGTAGTAGAGCTCGAGCGGGGGAACTCTACGAGCAGTACTTC
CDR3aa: CASSRARAGELYEQYF

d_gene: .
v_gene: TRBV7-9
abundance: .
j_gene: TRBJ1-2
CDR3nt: TGTGCCAGCAGCCCTTGGACGGGCCAAGCGGTTTATGGCTACACCTTC
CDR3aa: CASSPWTGQAVYGYTF

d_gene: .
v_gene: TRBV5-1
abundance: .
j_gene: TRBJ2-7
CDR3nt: TGCGCCAGCAGCTTGGGGCAGGGGCCCCCCTACGAGCAGTACTTC
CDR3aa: CASSLGQGPPYEQYF

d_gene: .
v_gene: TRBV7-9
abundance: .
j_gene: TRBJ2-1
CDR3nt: TGTGCCAGCAGCAACCCCGTCAGGGACTTCTCGAACAATGAGCAGTTCTTC
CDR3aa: CASSNPVRDFSNNEQFF

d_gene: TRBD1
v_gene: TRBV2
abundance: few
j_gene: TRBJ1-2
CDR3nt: TGTGCCAGCAGTGAAGTGGGACAGGGGGCTGGCTACACCTTC
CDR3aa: CASSEVGQGAGYTF

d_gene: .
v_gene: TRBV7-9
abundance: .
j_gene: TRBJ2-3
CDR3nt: TGTGCCAGCAGTTCCCACACCACTAGCACAGATACGCAGTATTTT
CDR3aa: CASSSHTTSTDTQYF

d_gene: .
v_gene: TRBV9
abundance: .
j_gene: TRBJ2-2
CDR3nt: TGTGCCAGCAGCGTCCGACAGTTCCCGACCGGGGAGCTGTTTTTT
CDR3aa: CASSVRQFPTGELFF

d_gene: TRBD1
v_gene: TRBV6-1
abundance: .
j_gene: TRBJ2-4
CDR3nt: TGTGCCAGCAGTGAAACTGCCGGGACAGGGATAAACATTCAGTACTTC
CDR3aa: CASSETAGTGINIQYF

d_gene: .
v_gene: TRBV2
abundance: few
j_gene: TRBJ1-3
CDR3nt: TGTGCCAGCAGCGAACTGGAAGCCTCTGGAAACACCATATATTTT
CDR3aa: CASSELEASGNTIYF